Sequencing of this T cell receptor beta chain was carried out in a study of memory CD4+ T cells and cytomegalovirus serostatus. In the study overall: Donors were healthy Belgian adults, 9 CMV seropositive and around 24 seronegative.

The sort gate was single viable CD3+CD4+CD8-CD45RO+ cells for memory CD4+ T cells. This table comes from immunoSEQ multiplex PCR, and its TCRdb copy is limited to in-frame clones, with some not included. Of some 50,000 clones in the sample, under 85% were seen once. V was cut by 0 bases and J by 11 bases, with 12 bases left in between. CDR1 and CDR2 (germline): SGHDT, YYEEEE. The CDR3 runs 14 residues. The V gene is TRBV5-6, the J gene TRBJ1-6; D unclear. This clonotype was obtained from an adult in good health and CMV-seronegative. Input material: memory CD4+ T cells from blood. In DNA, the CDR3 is TGTGCCAGCAGCTTGGCCGGGAGGTCAGCACCCCTCCACTTT. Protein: CASSLAGRSAPLHF.